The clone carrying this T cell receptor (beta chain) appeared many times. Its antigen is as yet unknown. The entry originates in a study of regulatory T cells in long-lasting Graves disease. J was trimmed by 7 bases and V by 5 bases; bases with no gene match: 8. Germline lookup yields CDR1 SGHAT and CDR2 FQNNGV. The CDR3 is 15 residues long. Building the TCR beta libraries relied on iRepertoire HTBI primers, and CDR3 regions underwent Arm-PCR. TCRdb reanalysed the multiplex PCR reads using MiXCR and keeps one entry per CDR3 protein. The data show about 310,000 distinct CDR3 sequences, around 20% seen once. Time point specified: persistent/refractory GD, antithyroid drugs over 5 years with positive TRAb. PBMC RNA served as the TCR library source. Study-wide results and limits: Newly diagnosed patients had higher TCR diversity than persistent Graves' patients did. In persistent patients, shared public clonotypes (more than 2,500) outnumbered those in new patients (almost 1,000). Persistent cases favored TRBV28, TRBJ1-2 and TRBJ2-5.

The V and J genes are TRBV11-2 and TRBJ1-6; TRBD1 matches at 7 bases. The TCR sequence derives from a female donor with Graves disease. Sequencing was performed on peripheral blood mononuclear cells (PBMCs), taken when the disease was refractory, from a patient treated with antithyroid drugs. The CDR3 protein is CASSTSGTVNSPLHF. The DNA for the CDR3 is TGTGCCAGCAGCACCTCCGGGACAGTCAATTCACCCCTCCACTTT.